Listed below are T cell receptor beta chains from one sample, sequenced in a study of T cells in Graves' hyperthyroidism and ophthalmopathy. TCRdb re-derived calls from the multiplex PCR reads in MiXCR, one entry per CDR3 protein. The sample includes a few hundred thousand distinct CDR3 sequences, about a sixth of them seen just once. Sequences were obtained from blood. The receptor set was obtained from a woman in her 30s with Graves' hyperthyroidism. Each CDR3 is given with its conserved first and last residue. Fields, in order: D gene, J gene, V gene, clone size, CDR3 DNA, CDR3 protein. The D gene is left open where the match is weak. A clone size is listed for some rows: how often the clone was seen (once, few, many), or a class if it is expanded.

d_gene: NA; j_gene: TRBJ1-5; v_gene: TRBV19; abundance: few; CDR3nt: TGTGCCAGTAGCATCATCCTCCGGACCGACAATCAGCCCCAGCATTTT; CDR3aa: CASSIILRTDNQPQHF
d_gene: NA; j_gene: TRBJ1-2; v_gene: TRBV30; abundance: few; CDR3nt: TGTGCCTGGAGCGGCGGGGGGGGCTATGGCTACACCTTC; CDR3aa: CAWSGGGGYGYTF
d_gene: NA; j_gene: TRBJ2-3; v_gene: TRBV15; abundance: few; CDR3nt: TGTGCCACCAGCAGAGATTTCGAGCTGCTCACAGATACGCAGTATTTT; CDR3aa: CATSRDFELLTDTQYF
d_gene: TRBD2; j_gene: TRBJ2-7; v_gene: TRBV20-1; abundance: many; CDR3nt: TGCAGTGCACTCTCTAGCGGGACGGACGAGCAGTACTTC; CDR3aa: CSALSSGTDEQYF
d_gene: NA; j_gene: TRBJ1-4; v_gene: TRBV19; abundance: few; CDR3nt: TGTGCCAGTCGGAGATCAACTAATGAAAAACTGTTTTTT; CDR3aa: CASRRSTNEKLFF
d_gene: NA; j_gene: TRBJ2-7; v_gene: TRBV5-1; abundance: NA; CDR3nt: TGCGTCAGCAGCTTGTCTGCCGGGATCTACGAGCAGTACTTC; CDR3aa: CVSSLSAGIYEQYF
d_gene: TRBD2; j_gene: TRBJ2-7; v_gene: TRBV7-2; abundance: many; CDR3nt: TGTGCCAGCAGCTCGCCCTGGACTAGCGGGAGGCCTACCTACGAGCAGTACTTC; CDR3aa: CASSSPWTSGRPTYEQYF
d_gene: NA; j_gene: TRBJ2-7; v_gene: TRBV7-2; abundance: many; CDR3nt: TGTGCCAGCAGCGCAGGGGACTTCTTCTCCTACGAGCAGTACTTC; CDR3aa: CASSAGDFFSYEQYF
d_gene: NA; j_gene: TRBJ2-2; v_gene: TRBV11-2; abundance: many; CDR3nt: TGTGCCAGCAGCTTCCAGGGTTCAAACACCGGGGAGCTGTTTTTT; CDR3aa: CASSFQGSNTGELFF
d_gene: NA; j_gene: TRBJ2-2; v_gene: TRBV18; abundance: NA; CDR3nt: TGTGCCAGCTCATCAATCATGGAGGGCTCCGGGGAGCTGTTTTTT; CDR3aa: CASSSIMEGSGELFF
d_gene: NA; j_gene: TRBJ2-7; v_gene: TRBV20-1; abundance: many; CDR3nt: TGCAGTGCTAGAGATCGAAGGACTAACTACGAGCAGTACTTC; CDR3aa: CSARDRRTNYEQYF
d_gene: TRBD2; j_gene: TRBJ2-5; v_gene: TRBV3-1; abundance: few; CDR3nt: TGTGCCAGCAGCAATACCGCGGGACTAGGGTTTGGGACCCAGTACTTC; CDR3aa: CASSNTAGLGFGTQYF
d_gene: NA; j_gene: TRBJ2-3; v_gene: TRBV4-3; abundance: NA; CDR3nt: TGCGCCAGCAGCCAAGTCGTGACGGATACGCAGTATTTT; CDR3aa: CASSQVVTDTQYF
d_gene: NA; j_gene: TRBJ2-7; v_gene: TRBV18; abundance: NA; CDR3nt: TGTGCCAGCTCACCACTTCAGACAGGCAACTACGAGCAGTACTTC; CDR3aa: CASSPLQTGNYEQYF
d_gene: TRBD1; j_gene: TRBJ1-2; v_gene: TRBV25-1; abundance: NA; CDR3nt: TGTGCCAGCAGTGACCAGGGGGCTCGTGGCTACACCTTC; CDR3aa: CASSDQGARGYTF
d_gene: NA; j_gene: TRBJ2-7; v_gene: TRBV10-3; abundance: NA; CDR3nt: TGTGCCATCACCAGGGGATACGAGCAGTACTTC; CDR3aa: CAITRGYEQYF
d_gene: TRBD1; j_gene: TRBJ2-1; v_gene: TRBV6-1; abundance: many; CDR3nt: TGTGCCAGCAGTCGTGGCAGGGGGCCTCACAATGAGCAGTTCTTC; CDR3aa: CASSRGRGPHNEQFF
d_gene: TRBD2; j_gene: TRBJ2-1; v_gene: TRBV9; abundance: many; CDR3nt: TGTGCCAGCAGCGTATCCCCGGGGGGGAATGAGCAGTTCTTC; CDR3aa: CASSVSPGGNEQFF
d_gene: TRBD2; j_gene: TRBJ2-1; v_gene: TRBV30; abundance: NA; CDR3nt: TGTGCCTGGAGTGTACTACTAGCGGGAGGCAATGAGCAGTTCTTC; CDR3aa: CAWSVLLAGGNEQFF
d_gene: NA; j_gene: TRBJ1-5; v_gene: TRBV28; abundance: few; CDR3nt: TGTGCCAGCACCTCGTCGGGAGGGGCTCAGCCCCAGCATTTT; CDR3aa: CASTSSGGAQPQHF
d_gene: TRBD2; j_gene: TRBJ2-1; v_gene: TRBV11-2; abundance: many; CDR3nt: TGTGCCAGCAGCTTAGTTGGACTAGCGTCTAGGAATGAGCAGTTCTTC; CDR3aa: CASSLVGLASRNEQFF
d_gene: TRBD2; j_gene: TRBJ2-2; v_gene: TRBV6-1; abundance: many; CDR3nt: TGTGCCAGCAGCAAGAGTTGGACTAGCGGAGTGAACACCGGGGAGCTGTTTTTT; CDR3aa: CASSKSWTSGVNTGELFF